The 27 T cell receptor beta chains below were found in one sample sequenced in a study of T-cell reconstitution after alpha-beta-depleted transplantation in children. It was with unique molecular identifiers that the TCRbeta library was prepared. A single record per CDR3 protein comes from TCRdb applying MiXCR to the PCR reads. The sample consists of roughly 500,000 distinct CDR3 sequences, roughly 18% of them appearing once. The material sequenced was PBMCs from the stem cell graft donor, taken from the stem cell graft. Every receptor here comes from a human donor who donated a stem cell graft to a child with acute lymphoblastic leukemia.

The chain employs TRBV25-1 and TRBJ2-3, with D perhaps matching TRBD2 (5 bases). V lost 2 bases to trimming and J lost 1 base, with 16 bases between them. This CDR3 region has 17 residues. Germline V lookup: CDR1 MGHDK, CDR2 SYGVNS. The CDR3 loop reads CASSEGPWERGTDTQYF. The CDR3 DNA follows: TGTGCCAGCAGTGAAGGCCCCTGGGAGCGCGGCACAGATACGCAGTATTTT.

Here the CDR3 reads CASSGPGANYEQYF. CDR3 DNA: TGTGCCAGCAGCGGCCCCGGGGCGAACTACGAGCAGTACTTC. This chain joins TRBV12-3 or TRBV12-4 and TRBJ2-7, with D tentatively TRBD1 or TRBD2 (5 bases each). V dropped 6 bases and J dropped 3 bases, with 15 bases sitting between them. The CDR3 runs 14 residues.

This clonotype was observed once. The CDR3 is CASSPLTLAYEQYF. The CDR3 DNA is TGTGCCAGCTCACCACTTACATTGGCCTACGAGCAGTACTTC. The chain recombines TRBV18 with TRBJ2-7, with no clear D. The length of the CDR3 is 14 residues. The germline CDR1 and CDR2 sequences are KGHSH and LQKENI. Trimming removed 1 base at V and 2 bases at J, with 9 bases between.

This clonotype was detected a few times. This chain uses TRBV7-2 with TRBJ2-1; TRBD2 is a possible D gene (5 bases). Between the trimmed V and J ends, which lost 5 bases and 4 bases, there was a span of 12 bases. Germline-derived CDR1 and CDR2 are SGHTA and FQGNSA. The CDR3 has 14 amino acids. The CDR3 DNA reads as TGTGCCAGCAGCGTGGACTGGGGTTACAATGAGCAGTTCTTC. Its translation: CASSVDWGYNEQFF.

The CDR3 protein is CASSLALGRDYGYTF. The CDR3 DNA sequence: TGCGCCAGCAGCTTGGCCTTAGGGCGCGACTATGGCTACACCTTC. The rearrangement joins TRBV5-1 to TRBJ1-2; D is undetermined. Germline CDR1 SGHRS, CDR2 YFSETQ. This CDR3 spans 15 amino acids. Trimming shortened V by 0 bases and J by 3 bases, and 12 bases separated the two germline ends.

The chain joins TRBV7-3 to TRBJ1-2; no definite D call. Germline-derived CDR1 and CDR2 are SGHTA and FQGTGA. The V gene lost 0 bases and the J gene lost 3 bases, with 5 bases spanning the gap. The CDR3 covers 13 residues. The CDR3 reads CASSLTRDYGYTF. In nucleotides, the CDR3 is TGTGCCAGCAGCTTAACGCGGGACTATGGCTACACCTTC.

This clonotype was seen only a few times. The V gene is TRBV5-1, the J gene TRBJ2-7; tentatively, D is TRBD1 (6 bases). This CDR3 comprises 17 residues. From germline, CDR1 is SGHRS and CDR2 YFSETQ. Trimming removed 3 bases from V and 2 bases from J, with 21 bases in between. For the CDR3, the DNA is TGCGCCAGCAGCTCCAACCGAAACCGGGACAAGACCTACGAGCAGTACTTC. Its protein is CASSSNRNRDKTYEQYF. The full variable domain, in which reference TRBV5-1 and TRBJ2-7 provide the parts outside the CDR3, is KAGVTQTPRYLIKTRGQQVTLSCSPISGHRSVSWYQQTPGQGLQFLFEYFSETQRNKGNFPGRFSGRQFSNSRSEMNVSTLELGDSALYLCASSSNRNRDKTYEQYFGPGTRLTVT.

This clonotype was observed a handful of times. The chain has TRBV5-1 and TRBJ2-7; no clear D. The CDR3 sequence is 14 residues long. Germline V gene data show CDR1 as SGHRS and CDR2 as YFSETQ. V was cut by 0 bases and J by 2 bases, with 9 bases left in between. The CDR3 reads CASSLDKFPYEQYF. The CDR3 DNA follows: TGCGCCAGCAGCTTGGATAAATTTCCCTACGAGCAGTACTTC.

The V gene is TRBV24-1, the J gene TRBJ2-7; D unclear. V was trimmed by 4 bases and J by 4 bases, leaving 10 bases between them. The germline CDR1 and CDR2 sequences are KGHDR and SFDVKD. The CDR3 runs 13 residues. As DNA, the CDR3 is TGTGCCACCAGTGACGCCGGTAGATACGAGCAGTACTTC. Protein product: CATSDAGRYEQYF.

This chain joins TRBV10-3 and TRBJ1-1, with TRBD1 identical over 11 bases. The CDR3 contains 14 residues. V gave up 6 bases and J gave up 8 bases; unmatched junction bases: 8. The germline gives CDR1 ENHRY, CDR2 SYGVKD. CDR3: CAISPGQGGSEAFF. DNA for the CDR3: TGTGCCATCAGCCCGGGACAGGGGGGGTCAGAAGCTTTCTTT.

The sample holds a few counts of this clonotype. The rearrangement joins TRBV5-5 to TRBJ2-1; D call uncertain. V was clipped by 2 bases and J by 2 bases, with 14 bases between them. Germline lookup yields CDR1 SGHKS and CDR2 YYEKEE (reference sequence). The CDR3 covers 16 residues. This CDR3 reads CASSFGAPQAYNEQFF. The CDR3 DNA follows: TGTGCCAGCAGCTTCGGAGCCCCCCAAGCCTACAATGAGCAGTTCTTC.

Note on this clonotype: A much larger clone differs from this one at a single base, so this may be a read error. This chain uses TRBV12-3 or TRBV12-4 with TRBJ2-1; D is ambiguous. This CDR3 is 13 amino acids long. CDR3 amino acids: CASSLRAYNEHFF. The CDR3 DNA reads as TGTGCCAGCAGTTTAAGGGCCTACAATGAGCATTTCTTC.

The chain uses TRBV20-1 and TRBJ1-1; D is ambiguous. This CDR3 contains 12 residues. Between the trimmed V and J ends, which lost 3 bases and 1 base, there was a span of 6 bases. CDR1 DFQATT and CDR2 SNEGSKA come from the germline V gene (reference sequence). CDR3 amino acids: CSASTGNTEAFF. In nucleotides, the CDR3 is TGCAGTGCTAGTACTGGGAACACTGAAGCTTTCTTT.

This clonotype has a handful of counts. The chain joins TRBV11-3 to TRBJ2-1, with 10 bases lining up with TRBD2. Trimming took 3 bases from V and 6 from J; bases not matched to a gene: 11. Germline-derived CDR1 and CDR2 are SGHNT and YENEEA. The CDR3 is 17 amino acids. The CDR3, as DNA: TGTGCCAGCAGCTTCCCTAAGCGGGAGGGCCCCCTCAATGAGCAGTTCTTC. This encodes CASSFPKREGPLNEQFF.

CDR3 residues: CSVAFQVTNEQFF. The CDR3 DNA follows: TGCAGCGTTGCTTTTCAGGTCACCAATGAGCAGTTCTTC. This rearrangement joins TRBV29-1 to TRBJ2-1; no definite D call. The V end lost 4 bases, the J end lost 6 bases, and 13 bases lay between the germline ends. There are 13 residues in the CDR3. Germline CDR1 reads SQVTM; CDR2 reads ANQGSEA.

This clonotype has only a few counts. The chain carries TRBV20-1 and TRBJ1-1; tentatively, D is TRBD1 (5 bases). This CDR3 comprises 13 residues. Germline-derived CDR1 and CDR2 are DFQATT and SNEGSKA (reference sequence). V lost 0 bases to trimming and J lost 8 bases, with 13 bases between them. CDR3 nucleotide sequence: TGCAGTGCTAGAGATCCGGGGGGGACGGAAGCTTTCTTT. Translated, it gives CSARDPGGTEAFF.

This clonotype was seen a few times. The J gene is TRBJ1-1, the V gene TRBV12-3 or TRBV12-4; D unresolved. The CDR3 totals 12 residues. Trimming took 5 bases from V and 8 from J, leaving 12 bases between them. The CDR3 DNA reads as TGTGCCAGCAGTCCTGGCCGCAGGGAAGCTTTCTTT. Translated, it gives CASSPGRREAFF.

The rearrangement joins TRBV27 to TRBJ2-2, with a weak D call TRBD2 (5 bases). The V gene's germline CDR1 is MNHEY and CDR2 SMNVEV (reference sequence). Trimming removed 3 bases from V and 7 bases from J, with 15 bases in between. The CDR3 extends over 15 amino acids. The CDR3 nucleotides read TGTGCCAGCAGTTTGGCGGGTATGAGCATCGGGGAGCTGTTTTTT. It translates to CASSLAGMSIGELFF.

This clonotype was seen only a few times. This chain joins TRBV11-2 and TRBJ2-7, with 12 nucleotides matching TRBD2. The trim removed 3 bases at V and 5 bases at J, leaving 8 bases unmatched. CDR1 and CDR2 from the germline V gene are SGHAT and FQNNGV. This CDR3 is built from 16 residues. CDR3 amino acids: CASSFTSGRTGDEQYF. The CDR3 coding sequence is TGTGCCAGCAGCTTTACTAGCGGGAGGACTGGGGACGAGCAGTACTTC.

There are a few counts of this clonotype. The CDR3 spells CASSEQGAYEQYF. The CDR3 DNA follows: TGTGCCAGCAGTGAACAGGGAGCCTACGAGCAGTACTTC. The V and J genes are TRBV12-3 or TRBV12-4 and TRBJ2-7; maybe TRBD1 (6 bases). V dropped 5 bases and J dropped 2 bases, with 10 bases sitting between them. The CDR3 covers 13 residues.

This clonotype has a handful of counts. The chain is built from TRBV9 and TRBJ2-1, with D uncertain. Per germline, CDR1 SGDLS and CDR2 YYNGEE. The CDR3 consists of 12 residues. V lost 4 bases to trimming and J lost 9 bases, with 11 bases between them. The CDR3, as DNA: TGTGCCAGCAGCATCAGAGAACGTGAGCAGTTCTTC. It specifies CASSIREREQFF.

This clonotype was seen a handful of times. The J gene is TRBJ1-5, the V gene TRBV27; the D gene is possibly TRBD1 (5 bases). The germline gives CDR1 MNHEY, CDR2 SMNVEV (reference sequence). The length of the CDR3 is 14 residues. V was shortened by 2 bases and J by 3 bases, with 8 bases between the two germline ends. In DNA form, the CDR3 reads TGTGCCAGCAGTTTAGGGGACCCCAATCAGCCCCAGCATTTT. Protein: CASSLGDPNQPQHF.

The gene calls are TRBV6-5 and TRBJ1-4; 9 bases line up with TRBD1. The CDR3 sequence is 15 residues long. Per germline, CDR1 MNHEY and CDR2 SVGAGI. Trimming at V came to 1 base and at J to 5 bases, leaving 2 bases not matched to a gene. The CDR3 loop is CASSYWTGENEKLFF. In DNA form, the CDR3 reads TGTGCCAGCAGTTACTGGACAGGGGAAAATGAAAAACTGTTTTTT.

This clonotype was seen only a few times. This chain uses TRBV20-1 with TRBJ2-2; no clear D. Trimming took off 1 base at V and 13 bases at J, with 10 bases between the two ends. The CDR3 consists of 11 residues. The germline CDR1 and CDR2 sequences are DFQATT and SNEGSKA (reference sequence). The CDR3 nucleotides read TGCAGTGCTAGAGGAGAAAAAGGGCTGTTTTTT. Translating it yields CSARGEKGLFF.

The rearrangement links TRBV6-1 to TRBJ1-4, with a tentative D call TRBD1 (5 bases). CDR1 MNHNS and CDR2 SASEGT come from the germline V gene. The V end was cut by 6 bases, the J end by 4 bases, with 15 bases between. The length of the CDR3 is 15 residues. CDR3 sequence (DNA): TGTGCCAGCAGGCCGGGACGGGGGTTTAATGAAAAACTGTTTTTT. This codes for CASRPGRGFNEKLFF.

This clonotype was observed a handful of times. This chain connects TRBV14 to TRBJ1-1, with TRBD1 matching 7 bases. Germline V CDR1 and CDR2: SGHDN, FVKESK. Trimming took 5 bases from V and 5 from J; bases not matched to a gene: 8. The CDR3 length is 14 residues. DNA for the CDR3: TGTGCCAGCAGCTTGAGGGGGCCCAGGACTGAAGCTTTCTTT. This codes for CASSLRGPRTEAFF.

The chain couples TRBV19 to TRBJ1-5; possibly TRBD1 for D (6 bases). V was clipped by 3 bases and J by 6 bases, with 15 bases between them. The germline gives CDR1 LNHDA, CDR2 SQIVND (reference sequence). CDR3 size: 15 residues. For the CDR3, the DNA is TGTGCCAGTAGTATGGGGCTTCAGGGGTTTCAGCCCCAGCATTTT. Amino acids: CASSMGLQGFQPQHF.